The 18 T cell receptor beta chains below come from one sample, sequenced in a study of blood T cell repertoires in COVID-19. Libraries were prepared by immunoSEQ multiplex PCR; TCRdb keeps only in-frame clonotypes and omits some of them. The sample yields a few hundred thousand clones, 75% to 90% seen once. Sequences were obtained from PBMCs or T cells enriched from blood (not recorded which). The receptors come from a middle-aged woman who had recovered from COVID-19.

As DNA, the CDR3 is TGCAGCGTTCGACTCCCTCAGCTAGCGGGAGATTACGAGCAGTACTTC. This sequence encodes CSVRLPQLAGDYEQYF. The V and J genes are TRBV29-1 and TRBJ2-7; the match to TRBD2 covers 10 bases. This CDR3 is 16 amino acids long. J lost 4 bases, V lost 5 bases, and 14 bases had no gene match. Germline CDR1 reads SQVTM; CDR2 reads ANQGSEA.

The chain has TRBV19 and TRBJ1-5; D ambiguous. This CDR3 is built from 13 residues. Per the germline V gene, CDR1 is LNHDA and CDR2 is SQIVND (reference sequence). V lost 7 bases and J lost 7, with 14 bases in between. This CDR3 reads CASNDEGYQPQHF. CDR3 sequence (DNA): TGTGCCAGTAATGATGAGGGTTACCAGCCCCAGCATTTT.

The rearrangement links TRBV3-1 (or the pseudogene TRBV3-2) to TRBJ1-5; the D is unclear. Germline V gene sequence: CDR1 LGHDT, CDR2 YNNKEL (reference sequence). This CDR3 is 12 amino acids long. V lost 1 base and J lost 5, with 3 bases in between. The CDR3 spells CASSQGDQPQHF. The CDR3 bases are TGTGCCAGCAGCCAAGGCGATCAGCCCCAGCATTTT.

This clone has just a few counts. The rearrangement links TRBV9 to TRBJ2-3; TRBD2 matches 8 bases. Germline V gives CDR1 SGDLS, CDR2 YYNGEE. The V gene end was trimmed by 4 bases and the J gene end by 3 bases; junction bases not matched to a gene: 7. CDR3 length equals 15 residues. The CDR3, as DNA: TGTGCCAGCAGCCCCCCGGGACTAGTTACAGATACGCAGTATTTT. It translates to CASSPPGLVTDTQYF.

V usage is TRBV19 and J usage is TRBJ2-6, with a possible D match to TRBD1 (6 bases). The length of the CDR3 is 19 residues. V was trimmed by 1 base and J by 1 base, leaving 17 bases between them. The germline V gene has CDR1 LNHDA and CDR2 SQIVND (reference sequence). Here the CDR3 reads CASSIGGHPRASGANVLTF. DNA for the CDR3: TGTGCCAGTAGTATAGGGGGACACCCAAGGGCATCTGGGGCCAACGTCCTGACTTTC. The full variable domain, with the rest looked up from reference TRBV19 and TRBJ2-6, is DGGITQSPKYLFRKEGQNVTLSCEQNLNHDAMYWYRQDPGQGLRLIYYSQIVNDFQKGDIAEGYSVSREKKESFPLTVTSAQKNPTAFYLCASSIGGHPRASGANVLTFGAGSRLTVL.

The V and J genes are TRBV7-6 and TRBJ2-5, with 11 bases that match TRBD1. In germline, CDR1 is SGHVS, CDR2 FNYEAQ. There are 15 residues in the CDR3. Unmatched junction bases numbered 5, after V lost 6 bases and J lost 2 bases. DNA for the CDR3: TGTGCCAGCAGTCCCGGGACAGGGGGACAAGAGACCCAGTACTTC. Protein product: CASSPGTGGQETQYF.

The V gene is TRBV12-3 or TRBV12-4, the J gene TRBJ1-1, with 8 bases that match TRBD1. This CDR3 spans 12 amino acids. Germline trimming cut 9 bases from V and 11 bases from J; bases unmatched to any gene: 11. CDR3 sequence: CASRQGRRFAFF. CDR3 DNA sequence: TGTGCCAGTAGACAGGGGAGGAGGTTTGCTTTCTTT.

V and J are TRBV5-1 and TRBJ2-5; 8 nucleotides line up with TRBD2. J was trimmed by 4 bases and V by 4 bases; bases with no gene match: 9. Germline V gene data show CDR1 as SGHRS and CDR2 as YFSETQ. The CDR3 covers 15 residues. CDR3 DNA sequence: TGCGCCAGCAGCCTTTCCACTAGCGGAGGAGAGACCCAGTACTTC. Encoded protein: CASSLSTSGGETQYF.

The chain employs TRBV11-2 and TRBJ1-4; weak D call: TRBD1 (6 bases). Germline V gene lookup returns CDR1 SGHAT and CDR2 FQNNGV. Trimming stripped 5 bases from V and 8 bases from J, with 18 bases between. This CDR3 is 15 amino acids long. This CDR3 is CASSPRTVLGEKLFF. The CDR3 bases are TGTGCCAGCAGCCCGCGGACAGTCCTAGGGGAAAAACTGTTTTTT.

V gene TRBV7-2 combines with J gene TRBJ2-2, with TRBD2 identical over 13 bases. From germline, CDR1 is SGHTA and CDR2 FQGNSA. CDR3 length: 18 residues. Germline trimming cut 5 bases from V and 7 bases from J; bases unmatched to any gene: 13. The CDR3 protein is CASSVLAGGPGVIGELFF. In DNA form, the CDR3 reads TGTGCCAGCAGCGTACTAGCGGGAGGGCCGGGGGTAATCGGGGAGCTGTTTTTT. The whole variable domain, filled in from reference TRBV7-2 and TRBJ2-2, reads GAGVSQSPSNKVTEKGKDVELRCDPISGHTALYWYRQSLGQGLEFLIYFQGNSAPDKSGLPSDRFSAERTGGSVSTLTIQRTQQEDSAVYLCASSVLAGGPGVIGELFFGEGSRLTVL.

The chain carries TRBV21-1 and TRBJ2-2; the D call in the table, TRBD1, was not verified against the DNA. TRBV21-1 is a documented pseudogene. This CDR3 is 16 amino acids long. In DNA form, the CDR3 reads TGTGCCAGCAGGCTTATCAGGGGGTGGAACACCGGGGAGCTGTTTTTT. Encoded protein: CASRLIRGWNTGELFF.

The chain joins TRBV11-3 to TRBJ2-5; 7 positions agree with TRBD1. The germline CDR1 and CDR2 sequences are SGHNT and YENEEA. The CDR3 consists of 15 residues. Unmatched junction bases numbered 7, after V lost 5 bases and J lost 1 base. The CDR3 coding sequence is TGTGCCAGCAGCCAAGGGGGACAGTTCCAAGAGACCCAGTACTTC. It specifies CASSQGGQFQETQYF. Together with reference TRBV11-3 and TRBJ2-5, the CDR3 gives the full variable domain: EAGVVQSPRYKIIEKKQPVAFWCNPISGHNTLYWYLQNLGQGPELLIRYENEEAVDDSQLPKDRFSAERLKGVDSTLKIQPAELGDSAVYLCASSQGGQFQETQYFGPGTRLLVL.

The V and J genes are TRBV6-5 and TRBJ2-7; D is perhaps TRBD2 (6 bases). The CDR3 consists of 14 residues. The germline V gene encodes CDR1 MNHEY and CDR2 SVGAGI. Deletions cut 3 bases from V and 2 bases from J, with 11 bases between. The CDR3 loop is CASSYGGRAYEQYF. The CDR3 bases are TGTGCCAGCAGTTATGGGGGGAGAGCCTACGAGCAGTACTTC.

This clone was recorded only once. The chain employs TRBV30 and TRBJ1-1; D unclear. The V gene lost 3 bases and the J gene lost 4 bases, with 18 bases spanning the gap. The CDR3 has 15 amino acids. From germline, CDR1 is GTSNPN and CDR2 SVGIG (reference sequence). The CDR3 reads CAWRLPPGGITEAFF. The CDR3 bases are TGTGCCTGGAGGTTGCCCCCAGGAGGGATCACTGAAGCTTTCTTT.

This sequence joins TRBV19 and TRBJ2-5, with 7 nucleotides matching TRBD1. The CDR3 length is 14 residues. Looked up from germline, CDR1 is LNHDA and CDR2 is SQIVND (reference sequence). V lost 4 bases, J lost 4 bases, and 6 bases stayed unmatched. CDR3 DNA sequence: TGTGCCAGTAGTAAAGGGGGCAGAGGAGAGACCCAGTACTTC. Residues: CASSKGGRGETQYF.

This clone was found a few times. The V and J genes are TRBV5-1 and TRBJ2-7; TRBD2 matches at 11 bases. This CDR3 region has 16 residues. The germline V gene has CDR1 SGHRS and CDR2 YFSETQ. Losses at the gene ends were 2 bases for V and 2 bases for J; bases not matched to a gene: 6. The CDR3 nucleotides are TGCGCCAGCAGCTTTGTTCTAGCGGGAGGAGCCTACGAGCAGTACTTC. It translates to CASSFVLAGGAYEQYF.

The chain combines TRBV5-1 with TRBJ2-7; D remains unclear. This CDR3 has 13 residues. Trimming took 5 bases from V and 5 from J, leaving 14 bases between them. Germline CDR1 SGHRS, CDR2 YFSETQ. In nucleotides, the CDR3 is TGCGCCAGCAGGTCTTATTCCGAGAACGAGCAGTACTTC. It translates to CASRSYSENEQYF.

The chain uses TRBV4-1 and TRBJ2-5; 7 bases align to TRBD2. CDR1 and CDR2 (germline): MGHRA, YSYEKL. The ends lost 1 base at V and 0 bases at J; junction bases unmatched: 5. The CDR3 extends over 16 amino acids. In nucleotides, the CDR3 is TGCGCCAGCAGCCAAGGACTAGCCGAACACCAAGAGACCCAGTACTTC. It yields the protein CASSQGLAEHQETQYF.